This TCR beta chain was captured in a study of T cells in Graves' hyperthyroidism and ophthalmopathy (dated by TCRdb to the late 2010s). At the level of the whole study: Peripheral blood was sampled at the time of initial diagnosis, prior to any treatment. The 100 or so discovery patients were randomly split 7:3 into training and test sets. After sampling, hyperthyroidism patients received methimazole starting at 30 mg daily, and ophthalmopathy patients received high-dose intravenous methylprednisolone. To identify TCR V-J signatures that set the groups apart, the researchers used a discovery cohort of 100 patients, made up of under 50 with Graves' ophthalmopathy and about 59 with stable Graves' hyperthyroidism. Thyroid tissue and blood T-cell repertoires from several Graves' hyperthyroidism patients were also compared in the study. Whether ophthalmopathy could be predicted prospectively was tested in an independent validation cohort made up of fewer than 20 hyperthyroidism patients plus 17 patients who later progressed to ophthalmopathy. TCR Vbeta CDR3 sequencing of roughly 140 peripheral blood samples (around 45 ophthalmopathy, approximately 80 hyperthyroidism and roughly 17 progressor patients) is reported in the paper.

Ophthalmopathy patients had moderately to severely active disease, Clinical Activity Score of at least 3, NOSPECS grade of at least 4, and duration under 3 months. Any patient with an uncontrolled infection, another autoimmune disease, pregnancy or lactation was excluded. Diagnoses were established on the basis of clinical symptoms, serum thyroxine and TRAb, thyroid ultrasound, and orbital computed tomography. PBMCs were separated from approximately 9.9 ml of fresh peripheral blood using Ficoll-Paque density gradient centrifugation. Trizol reagent was used to extract total RNA, and RNA quality was then checked on an Agilent 2100 Bioanalyzer. Trimming at the junction amounts to 5 bases on V and 2 bases on J, and the germline ends lie 13 bases apart. The CDR3 covers 15 residues, taking in both the cysteine and the phenylalanine. Left in the record is the CDR3 DNA by itself, 45 bases read in frame from the first base.

The TCR beta CDR3 regions were amplified from the RNA transcripts. A first-round RT-PCR of the TCR CDR3 used the HTBI primer set with the Qiagen OneStep RT-PCR kit. Libraries were constructed in a second round of multiplex PCR, after which size selection and purification were carried out. The libraries were sequenced on an Illumina HiSeq2000 using paired-end 100 bp reads. For the original study's pipeline: Raw data were processed with SOAPnuke, discarding reads with adapters, uncalled bases, mean Phred below 15, or no exact constant-primer or identifier match. COPE v1.2.5 was used to merge high-quality paired reads, and clonotypes were defined as unique nucleotide sequences. MiTCR v1.1 was used to align the clonotypes against IMGT TRBV, TRBD and TRBJ reference segments. Analysis was restricted to V-J combinations with a frequency above 0.0001, which covered 99% to 99.2% of repertoires. A TCS score was defined as the ratio between F50 (clonal expansion) and ExV (chaos), using BLOSUM62-based TCRdist between CDR3 peptides within each V-J. Welch's t-statistics and random forest reduced several hundred V-J features to fewer than 15, which were used in a naive Bayes classifier (R e1071). In-frame beta chains were kept once TCRdb had trimmed the public reads at Q25 with fastp and called clones with MiXCR. All rows with the same CDR3 protein become a single entry with the most common DNA and genes. The V and J calls and clone size are TCRdb's, not the authors'. The sample profile shows roughly 500,000 distinct CDR3 sequences; 20% to 25% of them were found once. The ten largest clonotypes hold around 50% of the sample.

Study-wide findings and limitations: Most expanded thyroid clonotypes (frequency above 0.001) were also detected in blood, suggesting blood repertoires may reflect thyroid immune responses. Sample size was not statistically predetermined, and blinding of investigators to group allocation was not performed. During validation, the model predicted progression to ophthalmopathy a median of roughly 7.1 months ahead of onset, with around 65% sensitivity and about 72% specificity. A model built on a 13 V-J signature distinguished ophthalmopathy from stable hyperthyroidism, reaching roughly 88% sensitivity and approximately 81% specificity in cross-validation and 80%/75% in testing.

This clonotype was detected a few times. Its antigen is still unknown. No qualities accompany the bases; no much larger clone lies one base away. The TCR comes from a woman aged 65 to 85 with Graves' ophthalmopathy. Recombination linked TRBV12-3 or TRBV12-4 to TRBJ1-3; the best D guess is TRBD1, with 6 bases matching. The sequenced sample consisted of blood. The CDR3 protein is CASSPGGGPGNTIYF. In nucleotide form, the sequence is TGTGCCAGCAGTCCTGGTGGGGGGCCTGGAAACACCATATATTTT.